The 29 T cell receptor beta chains presented below share a single source sample, sequenced in a study of shared clonotypes between healthy human individuals. Sequencing was performed with immunoSEQ multiplex PCR; in TCRdb, only in-frame clones are kept and a portion is missing. Among hundreds of thousands of clones, over 90% were seen once, and the ten largest hold more than 20%. Naive CD8 cells were CD45RO-negative, positively selected for CCR7, excluding terminally differentiated effector memory CD45RA+ cells. The source material was naive CD8+ T cells sorted from blood. Receptors originate from a man younger than 45 in good health.

This clone was seen only once. This chain uses TRBV7-9 with TRBJ2-5; 14 bases agree with TRBD2. V was clipped by 5 bases and J by 4 bases; unmatched bases: 9. The CDR3 covers 17 residues. Germline-derived CDR1 and CDR2 are SEHNR and FQNEAQ (reference sequence). CDR3 sequence: CASSPPGLAGAGETQYF. CDR3 sequence (DNA): TGTGCCAGCAGCCCCCCGGGACTAGCGGGAGCAGGAGAGACCCAGTACTTC.

The chain uses TRBV27 and TRBJ2-1, with D possibly matching TRBD2 (5 bases). Germline V gene data show CDR1 as MNHEY and CDR2 as SMNVEV (reference sequence). V gave up 5 bases and J gave up 7 bases, with 12 bases separating them. The CDR3 runs 13 residues. The CDR3 sequence: CASSTRPLNEQFF. The CDR3 coding sequence is TGTGCCAGCAGTACTAGGCCACTGAATGAGCAGTTCTTC.

This clone appeared once. J is TRBJ1-1 and V is TRBV7-3; 7 positions agree with TRBD1. Germline V gives CDR1 SGHTA, CDR2 FQGTGA. This CDR3 comprises 14 residues. Losses at the gene ends were 5 bases for V and 6 bases for J; bases not matched to a gene: 9. CDR3 DNA: TGTGCCAGCAGCCCTCGACAGGGCCTATCTGAAGCTTTCTTT. Encoded protein: CASSPRQGLSEAFF.

The chain employs TRBV28 and TRBJ2-1; 12 nucleotides line up with TRBD1. Looked up from germline, CDR1 is MDHEN and CDR2 is SYDVKM. Trimming cost V 6 bases and J 8 bases; bases outside gene matches: 8. The CDR3 covers 15 residues. Written as DNA, the CDR3 is TGTGCCAGCAGCCTGGGACAGGGGGCGCCGGATGAGCAGTTCTTC. This codes for CASSLGQGAPDEQFF.

This chain connects TRBV6-1 to TRBJ2-3; D is unclear. The CDR3 contains 17 residues. V was trimmed by 0 bases and J by 4 bases, leaving 17 bases between them. In germline, CDR1 is MNHNS, CDR2 SASEGT. This chain's CDR3 is CASSEARALPRADTQYF. The CDR3 DNA follows: TGTGCCAGCAGTGAAGCCCGGGCCCTCCCAAGGGCAGATACGCAGTATTTT.

On this clone itself: Other DNA sequences in this specimen translate into the identical CDR3. The gene calls are TRBV27 and TRBJ2-7; tentatively, D is TRBD2 (5 bases). Germline V gene data show CDR1 as MNHEY and CDR2 as SMNVEV (reference sequence). V lost 3 bases to trimming and J lost 0 bases, with 6 bases between them. This CDR3 has 13 amino acids. This CDR3 reads CASSLSGSYEQYF. CDR3 bases: TGTGCCAGCAGTTTGAGCGGCTCCTACGAGCAGTACTTC.

This clone was seen a single time. This chain joins TRBV28 and TRBJ2-7; no clear D gene. Germline assignment: CDR1 MDHEN and CDR2 SYDVKM. V was trimmed by 3 bases and J by 0 bases, leaving 12 bases between them. The CDR3 is 15 residues long. The CDR3 nucleotides read TGTGCCAGCAGTTTTATAGAGTCCAGCTCCTACGAGCAGTACTTC. Amino acids: CASSFIESSSYEQYF.

The chain employs TRBV28 and TRBJ2-7, with TRBD1 matching 8 bases. Losses at the gene ends were 4 bases for V and 4 bases for J; bases not matched to a gene: 15. CDR1 is MDHEN, CDR2 SYDVKM, per germline. This CDR3 is 17 amino acids long. CDR3 nucleotide sequence: TGTGCCAGCAGTTCCGGACAGGGAAAGGCGGGCCCTTACGAGCAGTACTTC. Amino acid sequence: CASSSGQGKAGPYEQYF.

The V call is TRBV4-3, the J call TRBJ1-2; TRBD1 aligns across 9 bases. Germline CDR1 LGHNA, CDR2 YSLEER. V was pared by 0 bases and J by 3 bases, with 2 bases of the junction left unmatched. The CDR3 has 15 amino acids. CDR3 DNA: TGCGCCAGCAGCCAAGATAGGGACAGGGACTATGGCTACACCTTC. This sequence encodes CASSQDRDRDYGYTF.

V gene TRBV19 combines with J gene TRBJ1-5, with TRBD1 as a possible D gene (6 bases). The CDR3 runs to 16 residues. Germline CDR1 and CDR2: LNHDA and SQIVND (reference sequence). The ends were cut back, 5 bases at V and 7 bases at J, with 21 bases in the middle. CDR3 sequence (DNA): TGTGCCAGTAGTCCCGATTTTAACAGGGAAGCCCAGCCCCAGCATTTT. Encoded protein: CASSPDFNREAQPQHF.

The chain links TRBV27 to TRBJ1-2; 7 bases are shared with TRBD1. Germline V gene data show CDR1 as MNHEY and CDR2 as SMNVEV (reference sequence). The CDR3 consists of 14 residues. The V segment lost 4 bases and the J segment 2 bases; nucleotides outside the gene matches: 4. Here the CDR3 DNA reads TGTGCCAGCAGTTCACGGACAGGAAACTATGGCTACACCTTC. This translates into CASSSRTGNYGYTF.

This clone was seen a few times. This specimen includes other DNA sequences encoding the same CDR3. Here the CDR3 DNA reads TGTGCCAGCAGCCGCGACAGCTACGAGCAGTACTTC. It specifies CASSRDSYEQYF. J is TRBJ2-7 and V is TRBV11-2; weak D call: TRBD1 (5 bases). The CDR3 contains 12 residues. CDR1 and CDR2 (germline): SGHAT, FQNNGV. V lost 5 bases and J 3 bases, leaving 8 bases between the germline ends.

V and J are TRBV7-3 and TRBJ2-1; TRBD2 aligns across 8 bases. Losses at the gene ends were 5 bases for V and 9 bases for J; bases not matched to a gene: 12. Germline assignment: CDR1 SGHTA and CDR2 FQGTGA. This CDR3 has 15 amino acids. The CDR3 loop reads CASSHVVAGLGEQFF. CDR3 nucleotides: TGTGCCAGCAGCCACGTCGTAGCGGGATTAGGTGAGCAGTTCTTC.

This clone was recorded once. The gene calls are TRBV6-6 and TRBJ2-7; maybe TRBD2 (5 bases). CDR1 and CDR2 from the germline V gene are MNHNY and SVGAGI (reference sequence). V lost 6 bases and J lost 7, with 19 bases in between. The CDR3 runs to 14 residues. Here the CDR3 reads CASSDLAPSGEQYF. The CDR3 DNA reads TGTGCCAGCAGCGACCTAGCCCCCTCGGGGGAGCAGTACTTC.

The V gene is TRBV6-1, the J gene TRBJ2-5; no reliable D call. The J call may be wrong; the DNA end is better matched by TRBJ2-7. Germline V CDR1 and CDR2: MNHNS, SASEGT. The CDR3 has 11 residues. CDR3 region: CASSVFDEQYF. The CDR3 DNA reads TGTGCCAGCAGTGTGTTCGACGAGCAGTACTTC.

The J gene is TRBJ2-3, the V gene TRBV27, with TRBD1 identical over 12 bases. This CDR3 is 15 amino acids long. CDR1 and CDR2 (germline): MNHEY, SMNVEV (reference sequence). The junction had 5 bases not matched to a gene; V was cut back by 4 bases and J by 6 bases. The CDR3 region is CASSYGTGGFDTQYF. For the CDR3, the DNA is TGTGCCAGCAGTTATGGGACAGGGGGCTTCGATACGCAGTATTTT.

This clone was counted only a few times. The V gene is TRBV7-6, the J gene TRBJ2-1; maybe TRBD2 (5 bases). There are 15 residues in the CDR3. V was pared by 1 base and J by 5 bases, with 12 bases between. Germline V gene sequence: CDR1 SGHVS, CDR2 FNYEAQ. The CDR3 loop reads CASSLERQRDNEQFF. The CDR3, as DNA: TGTGCCAGCAGCTTAGAGCGTCAGAGGGACAATGAGCAGTTCTTC.

This chain links TRBV13 with TRBJ2-7, with D unclear. V was clipped by 2 bases and J by 5 bases, with 4 bases between them. The CDR3 contains 11 residues. Germline CDR1 reads PRHDT; CDR2 reads FYEKMQ (reference sequence). CDR3 nucleotide sequence: TGTGCCAGCAGCTTAAATAACGAGCAGTACTTC. Translating it yields CASSLNNEQYF.

The CDR3 loop is CASSAEPGRETQYF. Here the CDR3 DNA reads TGTGCCAGCAGCGCCGAGCCGGGGCGAGAGACCCAGTACTTC. The chain uses TRBV7-9 and TRBJ2-5; D is perhaps TRBD1 or TRBD2 (5 bases each). Trimming stripped 5 bases from V and 4 bases from J, with 14 bases between. Looked up from germline, CDR1 is SEHNR and CDR2 is FQNEAQ (reference sequence). The CDR3 runs to 14 residues.

This clone was seen just once. Other nucleotide sequences in the sample specify the same CDR3. This chain joins TRBV5-1 and TRBJ2-1; TRBD2 matches at 7 bases. V lost 3 bases and J lost 3; bases outside the gene matches: 0. CDR1 is SGHRS, CDR2 YFSETQ, per germline. CDR3 length: 13 amino acids. CDR3: CASSSSGYNEQFF. The CDR3 DNA reads as TGCGCCAGCAGCTCTAGCGGCTACAATGAGCAGTTCTTC.

The sample holds one count of this clone. This rearrangement joins TRBV27 to TRBJ2-1; the D gene is possibly TRBD1 (6 bases). Trimming shortened V by 0 bases and J by 9 bases, and 9 bases separated the two germline ends. This CDR3 is built from 13 residues. Germline-derived CDR1 and CDR2 are MNHEY and SMNVEV (reference sequence). The CDR3, as DNA: TGTGCCAGCAGTTTATCTGGGGGCGCTGAGCAGTTCTTC. Translated: CASSLSGGAEQFF.

The chain joins TRBV6-6 to TRBJ1-3; D unclear. The V gene's germline CDR1 is MNHNY and CDR2 SVGAGI (reference sequence). Between the trimmed V and J ends, which lost 4 bases and 0 bases, there was a span of 7 bases. The CDR3 consists of 14 residues. In DNA form, the CDR3 reads TGTGCCAGCAGTTTAGCGACCTCTGGAAACACCATATATTTT. As protein: CASSLATSGNTIYF.

This sequence joins TRBV28 and TRBJ2-2; D remains unclear. There are 13 residues in the CDR3. Trimming stripped 6 bases from V and 7 bases from J, with 12 bases between. Germline CDR1 is MDHEN and CDR2 is SYDVKM. CDR3 in amino acids: CASSQINDGELFF. The DNA for the CDR3 is TGTGCCAGCAGCCAAATAAACGACGGGGAGCTGTTTTTT.

This chain links TRBV20-1 with TRBJ2-7; D might be TRBD1 or TRBD2, each matching 5 bases. V was clipped by 1 base and J by 5 bases, with 6 bases between them. This CDR3 spans 11 amino acids. CDR1 and CDR2 (germline): DFQATT, SNEGSKA (reference sequence). CDR3 region: CSARGGNEQYF. The CDR3 bases are TGCAGTGCTAGAGGGGGGAACGAGCAGTACTTC.

The rearrangement joins TRBV28 to TRBJ2-5, with D tentatively TRBD1 or TRBD2 (5 bases each). Germline lookup yields CDR1 MDHEN and CDR2 SYDVKM. The CDR3 totals 14 residues. With 6 bases removed from V and 4 bases from J, the gap between germline ends came to 15 bases. The CDR3 DNA reads as TGTGCCAGCAGACGACCGGGTGGGGGAGAGACCCAGTACTTC. It is translated as CASRRPGGGETQYF.

The chain joins TRBV9 to TRBJ2-1; TRBD2 agrees at 10 bases. V trimming: 4 bases; J trimming: 4 bases; junction bases outside the gene matches: 5. The CDR3 has 15 amino acids. Germline V gene sequence: CDR1 SGDLS, CDR2 YYNGEE. CDR3 sequence (DNA): TGTGCCAGCAGCTCCAGCGGGAGGGAGTACAATGAGCAGTTCTTC. Protein product: CASSSSGREYNEQFF.

The chain employs TRBV13 and TRBJ2-7, with 8 nucleotides matching TRBD2. The CDR3 length is 14 residues. From germline, CDR1 is PRHDT and CDR2 FYEKMQ (reference sequence). With V trimmed by 5 bases and J by 6 bases, 9 bases remained unmatched. The CDR3 nucleotides are TGTGCCAGCAGCAAAGGACTAGCTGATCTCGAGCAGTACTTC. Its protein is CASSKGLADLEQYF. Full variable domain (missing parts from reference TRBV13 and TRBJ2-7): AAGVIQSPRHLIKEKRETATLKCYPIPRHDTVYWYQQGPGQDPQFLISFYEKMQSDKGSIPDRFSAQQFSDYHSELNMSSLELGDSALYFCASSKGLADLEQYFGPGTRLTVT.

This clone was observed once. Other DNA sequences within the sample encode an identical CDR3. The genes are TRBV7-3 and TRBJ2-5; D not resolved. This CDR3 contains 13 residues. Trimming cost V 0 bases and J 5 bases, with 7 bases left between them. Germline CDR1 reads SGHTA; CDR2 reads FQGTGA. Here the CDR3 reads CASSLTGWETQYF. CDR3 DNA: TGTGCCAGCAGCTTAACAGGTTGGGAGACCCAGTACTTC.

The V and J genes are TRBV7-6 and TRBJ2-1; 9 nucleotides match TRBD2. Germline V CDR1 and CDR2: SGHVS, FNYEAQ. V lost 1 base and J lost 4; bases outside the gene matches: 11. CDR3 length: 18 residues. CDR3 in DNA: TGTGCCAGCAGCTTAGGAACTTTAGGAGCGGGGGGATACAATGAGCAGTTCTTC. Its protein product is CASSLGTLGAGGYNEQFF.